This is a list of T cell receptor beta chains from one sample in a study of blood T cells in healthy people across ages. TCRdb reanalysed the 5' RACE reads using MiXCR and keeps one entry per CDR3 protein. In the table there are roughly 900,000 distinct CDR3 sequences, under 30% of which are singletons. The sample comprised blood. The receptors originated from a woman of 80 years or more in good health. Each CDR3 is given with its conserved first and last residue. A D gene is named only where the DNA matches it firmly. Clone size is not always given. Where it is, it says once, few, many or a class for expanded clones.

cdr3_nt	cdr3_aa	d_call	clone_size	v_call	j_call
TGCGCCAGCAGTTCCTCCCTGATTGGCTCCTACAATGAGCAGTTCTTC	CASSSSLIGSYNEQFF	.	.	TRBV5-1	TRBJ2-1
TGCAGTGCTAGTTGGACTAGCGGGAGGGCAGATACGCAGTATTTT	CSASWTSGRADTQYF	TRBD2	many	TRBV20-1	TRBJ2-3
TGTGCCAGCAGAGCTAGCGGGGGTAATGAGCAGTTCTTC	CASRASGGNEQFF	TRBD2	many	TRBV7-9	TRBJ2-1
TGTGCCAGCAGCTTAGAGGTAGCGGGGGGGCGAGAGCAGTACTTC	CASSLEVAGGREQYF	TRBD2	.	TRBV7-2	TRBJ2-7
TGCAGTGCTGCGACTAGCGAGAAGGGAGATGAGCAGTTCTTC	CSAATSEKGDEQFF	TRBD2	many	TRBV20-1	TRBJ2-1
TGTGCCAGCAGCTTGGTCTCGGCGGTCACCGGGGAGCTGTTTTTT	CASSLVSAVTGELFF	.	.	TRBV7-9	TRBJ2-2
TGTGCCAGCAGCTTCGGGGGGCCTTACTACGAGCAGTACTTC	CASSFGGPYYEQYF	.	many	TRBV11-2	TRBJ2-7
TGTGCCAGCAGCCTTCCCGACCGGCCACACTATGGCTACACCTTC	CASSLPDRPHYGYTF	.	.	TRBV7-9	TRBJ1-2
TGTGCCAGCACCCCATGGAGAGATGGAGGGGAGACCCAGTACTTC	CASTPWRDGGETQYF	.	.	TRBV3-1	TRBJ2-5
TGTGCCAGCTCACCAAGTACAACCACAGATACGCAGTATTTT	CASSPSTTTDTQYF	.	many	TRBV18	TRBJ2-3
TGTGCCAGCAGCTTAAGCGGGACTATCACAGATACGCAGTATTTT	CASSLSGTITDTQYF	TRBD2	many	TRBV7-2	TRBJ2-3
TGTGCCAGCACCCAAAGGGGCGGGGTAAACAATGAGCAGTACTTC	CASTQRGGVNNEQYF	.	.	TRBV28	TRBJ2-7
TGTGCCAGCAGTTCCCCCGGACTAGCGGGGGGGCTTTGGAATGAGCAGTTCTTC	CASSSPGLAGGLWNEQFF	TRBD2	many	TRBV6-2/TRBV6-3	TRBJ2-1
TGTGCCAGCAGTTCGTTCGGGACGGGTAATGAAAAACTGTTTTTT	CASSSFGTGNEKLFF	.	many	TRBV6-5	TRBJ1-4
TGTGCCAGCAGTAAATTTCGGCCAAGGGCTTCTTTTCGCTCCTACAATGAGCAGTTCTTC	CASSKFRPRASFRSYNEQFF	.	many	TRBV6-2/TRBV6-3	TRBJ2-1
TGCAGTGCTCAACGTAGGGACAGGGGGCTAAAGGAGCAGTACTTC	CSAQRRDRGLKEQYF	TRBD1	.	TRBV20-1	TRBJ2-5
TGTGCCAGCAGTCTTACTGGACCTTGGGAAGAAGCTTTCTTT	CASSLTGPWEEAFF	.	.	TRBV11-2	TRBJ1-1
TGTGCCGGCTCACCACTCTCCCGGCGGGAGCGCAATGAGCAGTTCTTC	CAGSPLSRRERNEQFF	TRBD2	.	TRBV18	TRBJ2-1
TGTGCCAGCTCCCGACAGCGGATGAACACTGAAGCTTTCTTT	CASSRQRMNTEAFF	.	.	TRBV9	TRBJ1-1
TGTGCCAGCAGCGTAGCACTGGGTGAGCAGTTCTTC	CASSVALGEQFF	.	many	TRBV9	TRBJ2-1
TGCGCCAGCAGCCAAAAAAAGAAGGGGGTGGGTTCACCCCTCCACTTT	CASSQKKKGVGSPLHF	.	.	TRBV4-3	TRBJ1-6
TGTGCCATCAGTAACAGAAAGACTGAAGCTTTCTTT	CAISNRKTEAFF	.	few	TRBV10-3	TRBJ1-1
TGTGCCAGCAGGGAAGGACAGGGTAAATCACCCCTCCACTTT	CASREGQGKSPLHF	TRBD1	few	TRBV12-3/TRBV12-4	TRBJ1-6
TGTGCCAGCAGGGAGACAGGGAAGAATTCACCCCTCCACTTT	CASRETGKNSPLHF	TRBD1	many	TRBV2	TRBJ1-6
TGTGCCAGCAGCCAAGGGAACAGGTATTCACCCCTCCACTTT	CASSQGNRYSPLHF	.	few	TRBV3-1	TRBJ1-6